A selection of T cell receptor beta chains follows, all from one sample in a study of blood T cell repertoires in COVID-19. Measured with immunoSEQ multiplex PCR; TCRdb has only the in-frame clones, and not every one. This table has under 80,000 clones, approximately 87% appearing once. Material for sequencing was peripheral blood. These receptors all come from a man in his fifties or sixties with acute or convalescent COVID-19. Both conserved end residues are trimmed from each CDR3.

>TRBV2
ASSEEGNGLYEQY
>TRBV14
ATRTSGGYPSIYEQY
>TRBV24-1
ATSDGQGHEKLF
>TRBV6-1
ASSEVQANTGELF
>TRBV3-1/TRBV3-2
ASSQDVRHGNTIY
>TRBV7-9
ASTPGWPQY
>TRBV4-2
ASSPYVARSETQY
>TRBV15
ATRSGLNSGNTIY
>TRBV9
ASSPTHNYGYT
>TRBV24-1
ATYGTEYGYT
>TRBV5-3
ARSSAEKDGGRGYT
>TRBV5-6
ASSLNAVNEQY
>TRBV6-2/TRBV6-3
VSSYSPILGSFYEQY
>TRBV5-1
ASSSRTGAPTEAF
>TRBV3-1/TRBV3-2
ASSQWDTNREKLF
>TRBV27
ASSKNLGGPSNYGYT
>TRBV24-1
ATSDRQGDGREKLF
>TRBV27
ASSLWGQNYNEQF
>TRBV4-3
ASSQDRAGGFYGYT
>TRBV29-1
SVEGGGANTGELF
>TRBV3-1/TRBV3-2
ASSPPGQVGQPQH
>TRBV15
ATSRDRGRANIQY
>TRBV7-8
ASSRSRAGEGYNYGYT
>TRBV3-1/TRBV3-2
ASTPDSSNYGYT
>TRBV28
ASRGVSSGNTIY
>TRBV9
ASSVQDRPRVTNYGYT
>TRBV3-1/TRBV3-2
ASSQERLASSNEQF
>TRBV6-1
ASSVSQGAYGNTIY
>TRBV27
ASSKGRQGWNTEAF
>TRBV30
AWSLESNQPQH
>TRBV30
AWRGLAGGLEQF
>TRBV4-2
ASSQDRARAGELF
>TRBV24-1
ATSDYPSLETQY
>TRBV19
ASSAGTSYNEQF
>TRBV7-3
ASSVGTGFNSPLH
>TRBV9
ASSVEGDPETQY
>TRBV6-5
ASYSGANTGELF
>TRBV21-1
ASSNLRAGGKNEQF
>TRBV21-1
ASSKFYRVAEAF
>TRBV27
ASSLGTRGIAQY
>TRBV7-8
ASSLSVTGPYEQY
>TRBV5-1
ASSPGTGERNQPQH
>TRBV30
AWSVKVWSNSYEQY
>TRBV29-1
SGREEGKGYT
>TRBV4-3
ASSQGGAAEQF
>TRBV19
ASSTPTSSVSYYEQF
>TRBV4-3
ASSQEVLVTGASNEQF
>TRBV6-1
ASSETGQNNSPLH
>TRBV30
AWSKSIYT
>TRBV9
ASSGGDRTQYGYT
>TRBV5-1
ASARDSTDTQY
>TRBV6-2/TRBV6-3
ASSTTGFGSEAF